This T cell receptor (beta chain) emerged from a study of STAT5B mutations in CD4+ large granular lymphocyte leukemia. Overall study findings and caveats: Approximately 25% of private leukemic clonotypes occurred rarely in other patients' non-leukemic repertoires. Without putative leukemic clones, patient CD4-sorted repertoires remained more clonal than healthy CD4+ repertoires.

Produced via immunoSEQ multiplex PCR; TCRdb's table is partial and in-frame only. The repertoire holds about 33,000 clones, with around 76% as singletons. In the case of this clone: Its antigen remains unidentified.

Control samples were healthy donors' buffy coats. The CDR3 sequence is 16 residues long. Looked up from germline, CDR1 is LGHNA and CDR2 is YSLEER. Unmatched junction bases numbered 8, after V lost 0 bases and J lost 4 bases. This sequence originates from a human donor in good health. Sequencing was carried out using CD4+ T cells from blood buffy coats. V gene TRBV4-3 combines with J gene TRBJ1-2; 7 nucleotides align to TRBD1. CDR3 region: CASSQDRGGGSYGYTF. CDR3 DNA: TGCGCCAGCAGCCAAGATCGAGGAGGGGGCAGCTATGGCTACACCTTC.